This TCR beta chain came from a study of CD8 T cells in Susac syndrome. Study-level findings and limits: CD4+ repertoires of Susac syndrome patients lacked detectable clonal expansion. As acknowledged by the study, its TCR sequencing and HLA analysis included a relatively small number of individuals.

As judged by recently defined diagnostic criteria, patients with Susac syndrome had definite or probable disease. CDR3 size: 17 residues. Losses at the gene ends were 0 bases for V and 0 bases for J; bases not matched to a gene: 10. CDR1 DFQATT and CDR2 SNEGSKA come from the germline V gene (reference sequence). The RNA, about 0.45 to 1 ug, was put through reverse transcription using random hexamers. TCR beta CDR3 was amplified by immunoSEQ multiplex PCR. This amplification extended across 54 Vbeta and 13 Jbeta segments. MiXCR, applied by TCRdb to the immunoSEQ multiplex PCR reads, yields one record per CDR3 protein. This table has about 180,000 distinct CDR3 sequences, approximately 94% appearing once. This clonotype has a single count. Its cognate antigen is unknown.

The J gene is TRBJ1-1, the V gene TRBV20-1, with 7 bases aligning to TRBD1. The sequence was obtained from a human donor with Susac syndrome. Sequenced: CD4+ T cells from PBMCs. The CDR3 loop reads CSARDPKQGNLNTEAFF. The CDR3 DNA reads as TGCAGTGCTAGAGATCCAAAACAGGGGAATCTGAACACTGAAGCTTTCTTT.